This TCR beta chain was identified during a study of technical replicates of blood from several donors. Here immunoSEQ multiplex PCR was the method, and the copy in TCRdb shows in-frame clones only, minus some. The sample holds 13,000 or so clones, around 86% seen once. V lost 2 bases and J lost 4, with 6 bases in between. Looked up from germline, CDR1 is SGHNT and CDR2 is YYREEE (reference sequence). CDR3 size: 12 residues. The source material was PBMCs. The chain joins TRBV5-4 to TRBJ1-2, with a weak D call TRBD1 (5 bases). This TCR came from a human donor in good health. The CDR3 sequence is CASSFDSYGYTF. In DNA form, the CDR3 reads TGTGCCAGCAGCTTTGACAGCTATGGCTACACCTTC.